A single sample is the source of the 28 T cell receptor beta chains below, sequenced in a study of control samples from healthy donors and cancer patients. Generated by immunoSEQ multiplex PCR, the TCRdb table keeps only in-frame clones and is missing some. The sample yields under 200,000 clones, approximately 94% seen once. The sequencing sample was made of blood. These receptors were obtained from a woman in her thirties or forties in good health.

J is TRBJ1-5 and V is TRBV29-1, with D unresolved. Germline CDR1 is SQVTM and CDR2 is ANQGSEA. This CDR3 has 14 residues. Deletions cut 4 bases from V and 3 bases from J, with 13 bases between. The DNA of the CDR3 is TGCAGCGTTGTGATGGCCGGGGTCAATCAGCCCCAGCATTTT. Translating gives CSVVMAGVNQPQHF.

The gene calls are TRBV4-2 and TRBJ1-3; 9 nucleotides agree with TRBD1. This CDR3 is built from 17 residues. J lost 4 bases, V lost 0 bases, and 7 bases had no gene match. Germline assignment: CDR1 LGHNA and CDR2 YNFKEQ. CDR3 DNA: TGTGCCAGCAGCCAAGATCCACAGGGGGCGGGGGGAAACACCATATATTTT. This codes for CASSQDPQGAGGNTIYF.

V and J are TRBV19 and TRBJ2-7; 11 bases are a match to TRBD2. V was pared by 5 bases and J by 3 bases, with 9 bases of the junction left unmatched. The CDR3 contains 16 residues. Looked up from germline, CDR1 is LNHDA and CDR2 is SQIVND (reference sequence). The CDR3 reads CASSHPSGTSGYEQYF. The CDR3 bases are TGTGCCAGTAGTCACCCTTCGGGGACTAGCGGCTACGAGCAGTACTTC.

CDR3 protein: CASSRDRGGNSPLHF. The DNA for the CDR3 is TGTGCCAGCAGCCGGGACAGGGGGGGAAATTCACCCCTCCACTTT. The chain has TRBV7-9 and TRBJ1-6; 11 positions agree with TRBD1. Per germline, CDR1 SEHNR and CDR2 FQNEAQ (reference sequence). This CDR3 comprises 15 residues. Trimming cost V 5 bases and J 7 bases; bases outside gene matches: 4.

The chain combines TRBV7-2 with TRBJ2-3; D remains unclear. CDR1 and CDR2 (germline): SGHTA, FQGNSA. This CDR3 comprises 18 residues. V shed 2 bases and J shed 2 bases, with 20 bases lying between them. CDR3: CASSLNLRPRIFTDTQYF. For the CDR3, the DNA is TGTGCCAGCAGCTTAAATCTCCGGCCAAGAATATTCACAGATACGCAGTATTTT.

This clone was counted a few times. The chain is built from TRBV10-1 and TRBJ1-2; D possibly corresponds to TRBD1 (5 bases). The CDR3 sequence is 14 residues long. V was pared by 0 bases and J by 8 bases, with 13 bases between. Germline values: CDR1 WNHNN, CDR2 SYGVQD (reference sequence). The CDR3 DNA reads as TGCGCCAGCAGTGAGTCGTCAGTAGGGGAAGGCTACACCTTC. Amino acid sequence: CASSESSVGEGYTF.

This clone was seen once. V and J are TRBV5-1 and TRBJ2-3; possibly TRBD1 for D (5 bases). This CDR3 comprises 17 residues. CDR1 and CDR2 from the germline V gene are SGHRS and YFSETQ. The V and J ends lost 1 base and 2 bases respectively, with 17 bases between them. CDR3 nucleotide sequence: TGCGCCAGCAGCTTGACTGGGTGGGGCAGAGCCACAGATACGCAGTATTTT. This sequence encodes CASSLTGWGRATDTQYF.

The chain uses TRBV11-2 and TRBJ1-5, with D perhaps TRBD1 (6 bases). The CDR3 loop spans 14 amino acids. Germline V gene sequence: CDR1 SGHAT, CDR2 FQNNGV. V lost 5 bases and J lost 6, with 14 bases in between. The CDR3 spells CASSLIGGRQPQHF. The DNA of the CDR3 is TGTGCCAGCAGCCTTATAGGGGGGCGTCAGCCCCAGCATTTT.

The J gene is TRBJ2-5, the V gene TRBV7-2; D is perhaps TRBD1 (6 bases). The V gene's germline CDR1 is SGHTA and CDR2 FQGNSA. The V and J ends lost 5 bases and 5 bases respectively, with 12 bases between them. This CDR3 contains 13 residues. The CDR3 here is CASSQQGVETQYF. For the CDR3, the DNA is TGTGCCAGCAGCCAACAGGGAGTGGAGACCCAGTACTTC. The full variable domain, completed using reference TRBV7-2 and TRBJ2-5, is GAGVSQSPSNKVTEKGKDVELRCDPISGHTALYWYRQSLGQGLEFLIYFQGNSAPDKSGLPSDRFSAERTGGSVSTLTIQRTQQEDSAVYLCASSQQGVETQYFGPGTRLLVL.

The J gene is TRBJ2-1, the V gene TRBV7-2, with 11 bases that match TRBD2. The length of the CDR3 is 16 residues. Germline trimming cut 7 bases from V and 8 bases from J; bases unmatched to any gene: 13. The germline V gene encodes CDR1 SGHTA and CDR2 FQGNSA. The CDR3 spells CASTIGLAGGVYEQFF. The CDR3 DNA reads as TGTGCCAGCACCATAGGGCTAGCGGGGGGAGTTTATGAGCAGTTCTTC.

The V call is TRBV20-1, the J call TRBJ2-7; D possibly corresponds to TRBD2 (5 bases). This CDR3 has 14 amino acids. V lost 3 bases and J lost 7, with 19 bases in between. Germline V lookup: CDR1 DFQATT, CDR2 SNEGSKA (reference sequence). The CDR3 reads CSASRIKGAREQYF. The CDR3 DNA reads as TGCAGTGCTAGTCGGATTAAGGGAGCAAGGGAGCAGTACTTC.

The rearrangement links TRBV7-2 to TRBJ2-5; D gene ambiguous. Trimming shortened V by 1 base and J by 5 bases, and 14 bases separated the two germline ends. This CDR3 contains 15 residues. Germline V CDR1 and CDR2: SGHTA, FQGNSA. The CDR3 nucleotides are TGTGCCAGCAGCTTAGTTGGCCCTCGACGGGAGACCCAGTACTTC. Translated: CASSLVGPRRETQYF.

The chain is built from TRBV10-3 and TRBJ1-5; D is unclear. The germline V gene has CDR1 ENHRY and CDR2 SYGVKD. The CDR3 is 16 residues long. Trimming stripped 0 bases from V and 1 base from J, with 10 bases between. CDR3 region: CAISESGDISNQPQHF. The CDR3, as DNA: TGTGCCATCAGTGAGTCTGGGGATATAAGCAATCAGCCCCAGCATTTT.

The chain uses TRBV10-3 and TRBJ2-6; D not certain. The CDR3 has 16 amino acids. Trimming removed 0 bases from V and 0 bases from J, with 6 bases in between. Germline V gene data show CDR1 as ENHRY and CDR2 as SYGVKD. CDR3 in amino acids: CAISESRSSGANVLTF. The CDR3 region has the DNA TGTGCCATCAGTGAGTCACGGTCCTCTGGGGCCAACGTCCTGACTTTC.

The rearrangement joins TRBV18 to TRBJ1-1, with D hard to call. The germline V gene encodes CDR1 KGHSH and CDR2 LQKENI. V was shortened by 10 bases and J by 0 bases, with 12 bases between the two germline ends. The CDR3 is made up of 13 amino acids. CDR3 region: CATGTAMNTEAFF. The CDR3 DNA sequence: TGTGCCACTGGAACAGCCATGAACACTGAAGCTTTCTTT. The variable domain in full, completed from reference TRBV18 and TRBJ1-1, reads NAGVMQNPRHLVRRRGQEARLRCSPMKGHSHVYWYRQLPEEGLKFMVYLQKENIIDESGMPKERFSAEFPKEGPSILRIQQVVRGDSAAYFCATGTAMNTEAFFGQGTRLTVV.

The V gene is TRBV5-8, the J gene TRBJ1-4; TRBD1 matches 7 bases. Per the germline V gene, CDR1 is SGHTS and CDR2 is YDEGEE. This CDR3 has 12 residues. Germline trimming cut 10 bases from V and 8 bases from J; bases unmatched to any gene: 8. The CDR3 sequence: CAGDRAAEKLFF. Written as DNA, the CDR3 is TGTGCCGGGGACAGAGCGGCCGAAAAACTGTTTTTT.

Worth noting for this clone: Other nucleotide sequences in the sample specify the same CDR3. This chain joins TRBV20-1 and TRBJ2-5; D is uncertain. The CDR3 spans 11 residues. V lost 0 bases to trimming and J lost 1 base, with 0 bases between them. CDR1 and CDR2 (germline): DFQATT, SNEGSKA (reference sequence). The CDR3, as DNA: TGCAGTGCTAGAGACCAAGAGACCCAGTACTTC. It specifies CSARDQETQYF.

The chain couples TRBV7-2 to TRBJ1-5; possible D gene TRBD1, 5 bases. V was trimmed by 1 base and J by 6 bases, leaving 7 bases between them. In germline, CDR1 is SGHTA, CDR2 FQGNSA. This CDR3 is 13 amino acids long. DNA for the CDR3: TGTGCCAGCAGCTTAGGGGGGTTTCAGCCCCAGCATTTT. This translates into CASSLGGFQPQHF.

The V gene is TRBV5-1, the J gene TRBJ1-1, with D unclear. This CDR3 comprises 14 residues. Trimming left V 0 bases short and J 4 bases short, with 10 bases between. Germline lookup yields CDR1 SGHRS and CDR2 YFSETQ. The CDR3 protein is CASSLAPGVTEAFF. The CDR3 region has the DNA TGCGCCAGCAGCTTGGCCCCTGGGGTCACTGAAGCTTTCTTT.

The genes are TRBV19 and TRBJ2-7, with D possibly matching TRBD1 (7 bases). V was cut by 5 bases and J by 3 bases, with 23 bases left in between. Germline values: CDR1 LNHDA, CDR2 SQIVND (reference sequence). There are 17 residues in the CDR3. CDR3 sequence: CASSSQGYRGGHYEQYF. The CDR3 DNA sequence: TGTGCCAGTAGTTCCCAAGGTTACAGGGGAGGACACTACGAGCAGTACTTC.

The genes are TRBV7-8 and TRBJ1-5; D not certain. V shed 3 bases and J shed 7 bases, with 13 bases lying between them. Germline lookup yields CDR1 SGHVS and CDR2 FQNEAQ. The CDR3 loop spans 14 amino acids. CDR3 nucleotides: TGTGCCAGCAGCTTGCGGAGTTTCGGGCAGCCCCAGCATTTT. Protein product: CASSLRSFGQPQHF.

This chain uses TRBV24-1 with TRBJ2-7; 7 bases fit TRBD1. Germline V gene sequence: CDR1 KGHDR, CDR2 SFDVKD. V shed 3 bases and J 6 bases; nucleotides not matched to a gene: 16. The CDR3 extends over 17 amino acids. The CDR3 is CATSDPVSRTGAIEQYF. The DNA for the CDR3 is TGTGCCACCAGTGATCCCGTTTCCAGGACAGGAGCAATCGAGCAGTACTTC.

The chain links TRBV20-1 to TRBJ2-7; TRBD2 matches at 9 bases. This CDR3 comprises 14 residues. Unmatched junction bases numbered 5, after V lost 3 bases and J lost 2 bases. Germline values: CDR1 DFQATT, CDR2 SNEGSKA (reference sequence). The DNA for the CDR3 is TGCAGTGCTAGTGTGTCTAGCGGGACCTACGAGCAGTACTTC. Translated: CSASVSSGTYEQYF.

The V gene is TRBV18, the J gene TRBJ1-1; 9 nucleotides line up with TRBD1. This CDR3 has 13 residues. The germline CDR1 and CDR2 sequences are KGHSH and LQKENI. The J segment lost 6 bases and the V segment lost 5 bases, leaving 4 bases of the junction unmatched. The CDR3 loop is CASSDRGVAEAFF. The CDR3 DNA is TGTGCCAGCTCAGACAGGGGGGTAGCTGAAGCTTTCTTT.

The chain joins TRBV19 to TRBJ1-4; TRBD1 matches 7 bases. The germline CDR1 and CDR2 sequences are LNHDA and SQIVND (reference sequence). V shed 5 bases and J 8 bases; nucleotides not matched to a gene: 11. The length of the CDR3 is 15 residues. The CDR3 spells CASSRPGQLKEKLFF. The CDR3 coding sequence is TGTGCCAGTAGTCGCCCGGGACAGTTAAAGGAAAAACTGTTTTTT.

J is TRBJ2-4 and V is TRBV5-1, with TRBD2 matching 10 bases. V was clipped by 4 bases and J by 0 bases; unmatched bases: 13. Germline assignment: CDR1 SGHRS and CDR2 YFSETQ. The CDR3 spans 19 residues. CDR3 sequence reads: CASSPMSSGGVRAKNIQYF. The CDR3 DNA is TGCGCCAGCAGCCCTATGTCTAGCGGGGGCGTAAGAGCCAAAAACATTCAGTACTTC.

The chain uses TRBV10-3 and TRBJ1-1; D perhaps matches TRBD1 (6 bases). Per germline, CDR1 ENHRY and CDR2 SYGVKD. There are 12 residues in the CDR3. V lost 4 bases to trimming and J lost 5 bases, with 8 bases between them. In DNA form, the CDR3 reads TGTGCCATCAGTGTTGGACAGACTGAAGCTTTCTTT. Protein product: CAISVGQTEAFF.

The J gene is TRBJ1-1, the V gene TRBV4-1; D is perhaps TRBD1 (5 bases). The V end was cut by 8 bases, the J end by 5 bases, with 6 bases between. CDR1 and CDR2 (germline): MGHRA, YSYEKL. The CDR3 length is 10 residues. In nucleotides, the CDR3 is TGCGCCAGCGGGGGAACTGAAGCTTTCTTT. It translates to CASGGTEAFF.